Presented here are 5 T cell receptor beta chains from one specimen sequenced in a study of kidney transplant recipient with SARS-CoV-2 infection. TCRdb ran MiXCR on the reads and lists one entry per CDR3 protein. The profile shows roughly 230,000 distinct CDR3 sequences, about 28% of them singletons. Here the sequenced sample was a blood sample, taken at baseline and between days 110 and 120 from a kidney transplant recipient. The receptors stem from a male patient aged 30 to 39 who had COVID-19 and was a kidney transplant recipient. The T cells may come from the graft donor.

With respect to this clonotype: Since a much larger clone is just one base distant, this may be a read error. The CDR3 sequence is CAGSLDPSSGRGGTQYF. Written as DNA, the CDR3 is TGTGCCGGCAGCTTGGACCCCTCTAGCGGGAGAGGCGGGACCCAGTACTTC. The gene calls are TRBV5-4 and TRBJ2-5; 10 positions agree with TRBD2. CDR3 length: 17 residues. Germline V gene lookup returns CDR1 SGHNT and CDR2 YYREEE (reference sequence).

There are many counts of this clonotype. The chain uses TRBV6-1 and TRBJ1-2, with D possibly matching TRBD1 (5 bases). The CDR3 spans 15 residues. Germline V lookup: CDR1 MNHNS, CDR2 SASEGT. V lost 0 bases to trimming and J lost 8 bases, with 16 bases between them. CDR3 protein: CASSEALGVRSGYTF. The CDR3 coding sequence is TGTGCCAGCAGTGAAGCGTTAGGGGTACGCTCCGGCTACACCTTC.

This clonotype was counted at least ten times. The V call is TRBV30, the J call TRBJ2-1; D not certain. The CDR3 is 12 residues long. Trimming removed 0 bases from V and 8 bases from J, with 8 bases in between. In germline, CDR1 is GTSNPN, CDR2 SVGIG (reference sequence). CDR3 nucleotide sequence: TGTGCCTGGAGTGTACAGTGGGATGAGCAGTTCTTC. Translating it yields CAWSVQWDEQFF.

On this clonotype itself: A clone one base away is much larger, so this may be a read error. The chain carries TRBV5-6 and TRBJ1-5; D is ambiguous. The CDR3 consists of 15 residues. Per germline, CDR1 SGHDT and CDR2 YYEEEE. The CDR3 DNA follows: TGTGCCGGCAGCGGATACGACACACGCAATCAGCCCCAGCATTTT. Encoded protein: CAGSGYDTRNQPQHF.

A note on this clonotype: At one boundary the junction diverges from the germline segment, which might be a read error. The chain couples TRBV3-1 to TRBJ1-1, with no clear D. Germline CDR1 and CDR2: LGHDT and YNNKEL (reference sequence). The CDR3 runs 17 residues. Here the CDR3 reads CAGSARGPISIRTEAFF. CDR3 in DNA: TGTGCCGGCAGCGCTCGAGGTCCCATTTCAATTCGCACTGAAGCTTTCTTT.